This T cell receptor beta chain was profiled in a study of blood T cell repertoires in COVID-19. Whole-study context: Both acute and convalescent COVID-19 samples were obtained from the United States, Italy and Spain. In each case, the material was cDNA or gDNA derived from T cells, B-cell-depleted T cells, or PBMCs.

In the source study's methods: Estimates of nucleated cell counts were drawn from the amplification of reference gene primers. The method was immunoSEQ multiplex PCR; TCRdb's version includes in-frame clones alone and lacks a portion of them. V and J calls and clone size are given by that table; D and trimming were obtained from the DNA. Here the sample spans about 180,000 clones, approximately 79% being singletons. The CDR3 totals 14 residues. CDR1 and CDR2 (germline): PRHDT, FYEKMQ (reference sequence). V lost 6 bases to trimming and J lost 2 bases, with 13 bases between them. A few counts support this clone.

Specimen: peripheral blood. V is TRBV13 and J is TRBJ1-2; D is perhaps TRBD1 (5 bases). This receptor was taken from a woman in her 70s with acute or convalescent COVID-19. CDR3 sequence reads: CASSRAGGNYGYTF. The CDR3 nucleotides read TGTGCCAGCAGTCGAGCTGGGGGGAACTATGGCTACACCTTC.